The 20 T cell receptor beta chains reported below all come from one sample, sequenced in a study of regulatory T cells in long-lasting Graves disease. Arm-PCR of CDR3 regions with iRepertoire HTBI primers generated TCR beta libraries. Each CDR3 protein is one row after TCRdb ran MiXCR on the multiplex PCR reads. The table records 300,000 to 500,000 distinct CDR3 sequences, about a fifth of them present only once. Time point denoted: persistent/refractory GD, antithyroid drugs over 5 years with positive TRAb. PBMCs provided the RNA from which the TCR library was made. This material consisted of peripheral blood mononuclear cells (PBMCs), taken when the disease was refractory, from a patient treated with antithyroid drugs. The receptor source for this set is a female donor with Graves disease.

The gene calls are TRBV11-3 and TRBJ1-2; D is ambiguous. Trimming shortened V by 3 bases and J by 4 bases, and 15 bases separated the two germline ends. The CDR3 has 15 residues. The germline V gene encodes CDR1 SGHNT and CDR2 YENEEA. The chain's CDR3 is CASSFGELLTYGYTF. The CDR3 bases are TGTGCCAGCAGCTTCGGAGAGCTCTTGACCTATGGCTACACCTTC.

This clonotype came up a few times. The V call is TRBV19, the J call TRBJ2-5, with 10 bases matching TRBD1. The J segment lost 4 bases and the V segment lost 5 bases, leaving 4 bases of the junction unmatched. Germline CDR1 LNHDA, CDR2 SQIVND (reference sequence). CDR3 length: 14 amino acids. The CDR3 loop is CASSGDRGRETQYF. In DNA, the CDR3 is TGTGCCAGTAGTGGGGACAGGGGACGAGAGACCCAGTACTTC.

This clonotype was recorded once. The DNA for the CDR3 is TGTGCCAGCAGCTCCCCTAAAGGTGGGGGCTACTACGAGCAGTACTTC. This sequence encodes CASSSPKGGGYYEQYF. The chain joins TRBV4-2 to TRBJ2-7; D possibly corresponds to TRBD1 (6 bases). Germline CDR1 is LGHNA and CDR2 is YNFKEQ. Trimming took 5 bases from V and 3 from J, leaving 20 bases between them. There are 16 residues in the CDR3.

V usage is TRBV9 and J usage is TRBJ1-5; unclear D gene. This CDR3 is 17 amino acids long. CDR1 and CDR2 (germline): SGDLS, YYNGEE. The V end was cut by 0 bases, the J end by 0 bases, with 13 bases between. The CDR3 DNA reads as TGTGCCAGCAGCGTAGTTCCGGGGAAATATAGCAATCAGCCCCAGCATTTT. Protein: CASSVVPGKYSNQPQHF.

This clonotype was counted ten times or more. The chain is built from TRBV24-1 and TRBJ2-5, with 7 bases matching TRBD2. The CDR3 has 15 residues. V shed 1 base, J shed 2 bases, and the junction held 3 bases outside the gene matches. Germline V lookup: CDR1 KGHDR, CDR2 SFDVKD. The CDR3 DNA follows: TGTGCCACCAGTGATTTCGCGGGAGTGCAAGAGACCCAGTACTTC. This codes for CATSDFAGVQETQYF.

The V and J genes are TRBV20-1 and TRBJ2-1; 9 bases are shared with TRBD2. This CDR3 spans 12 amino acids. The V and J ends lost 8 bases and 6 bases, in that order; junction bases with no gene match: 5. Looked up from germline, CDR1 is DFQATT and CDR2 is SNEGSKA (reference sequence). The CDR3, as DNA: TGCAGTACTGAGACTAGCGGCAATGAGCAGTTCTTC. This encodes CSTETSGNEQFF.

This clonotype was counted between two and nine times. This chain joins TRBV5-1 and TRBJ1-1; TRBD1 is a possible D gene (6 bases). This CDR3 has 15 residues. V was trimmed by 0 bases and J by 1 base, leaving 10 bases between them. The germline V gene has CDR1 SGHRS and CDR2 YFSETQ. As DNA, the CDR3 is TGCGCCAGCAGCTTGGAGGGCAGGGGGAACACTGAAGCTTTCTTT. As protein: CASSLEGRGNTEAFF.

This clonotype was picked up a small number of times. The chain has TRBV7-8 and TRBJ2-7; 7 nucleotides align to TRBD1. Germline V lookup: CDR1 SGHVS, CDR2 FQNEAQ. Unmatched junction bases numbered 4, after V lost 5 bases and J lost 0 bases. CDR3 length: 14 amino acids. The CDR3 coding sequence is TGTGCCAGCAGCACAGGGGCCCTCTCCTACGAGCAGTACTTC. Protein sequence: CASSTGALSYEQYF.

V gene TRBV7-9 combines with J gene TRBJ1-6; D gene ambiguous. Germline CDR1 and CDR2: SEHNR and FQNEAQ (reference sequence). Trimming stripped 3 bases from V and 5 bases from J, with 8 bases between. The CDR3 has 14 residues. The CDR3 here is CASSFDPDNSPLHF. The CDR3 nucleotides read TGTGCCAGCAGCTTCGACCCGGATAATTCACCCCTCCACTTT.

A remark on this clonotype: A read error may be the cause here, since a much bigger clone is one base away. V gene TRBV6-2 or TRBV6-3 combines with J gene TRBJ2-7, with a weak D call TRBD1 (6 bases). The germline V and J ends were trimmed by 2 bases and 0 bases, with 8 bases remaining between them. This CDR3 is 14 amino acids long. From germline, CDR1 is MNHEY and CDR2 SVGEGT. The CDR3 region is CASSYMDSSYEQYF. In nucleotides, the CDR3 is TGTGCCAGCAGTTACATGGACAGCTCCTACGAGCAGTACTTC.

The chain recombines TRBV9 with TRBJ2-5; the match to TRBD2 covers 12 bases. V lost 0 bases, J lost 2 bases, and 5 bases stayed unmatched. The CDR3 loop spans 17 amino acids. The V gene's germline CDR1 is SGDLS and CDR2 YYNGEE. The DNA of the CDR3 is TGTGCCAGCAGCGTAGATCTAGCGGGAGGGATTCAAGAGACCCAGTACTTC. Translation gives CASSVDLAGGIQETQYF.

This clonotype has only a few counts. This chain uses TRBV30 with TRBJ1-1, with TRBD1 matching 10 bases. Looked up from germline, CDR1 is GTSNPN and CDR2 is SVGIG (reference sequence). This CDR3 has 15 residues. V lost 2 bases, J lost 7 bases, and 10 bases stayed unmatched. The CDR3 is CAWSFRDRGWVEAFF. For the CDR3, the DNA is TGTGCCTGGAGTTTCCGGGACAGGGGTTGGGTTGAAGCTTTCTTT.

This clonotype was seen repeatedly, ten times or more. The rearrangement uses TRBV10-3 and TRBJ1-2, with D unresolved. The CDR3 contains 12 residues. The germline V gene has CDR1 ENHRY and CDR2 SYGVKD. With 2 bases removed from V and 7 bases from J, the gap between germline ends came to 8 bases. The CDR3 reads CAISETSTGYTF. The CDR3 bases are TGTGCCATCAGTGAGACGTCCACTGGCTACACCTTC.

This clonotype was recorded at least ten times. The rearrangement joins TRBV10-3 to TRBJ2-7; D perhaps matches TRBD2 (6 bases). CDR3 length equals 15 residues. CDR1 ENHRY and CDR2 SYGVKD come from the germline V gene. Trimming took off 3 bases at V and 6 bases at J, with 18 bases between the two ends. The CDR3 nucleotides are TGTGCCATCAGTGAATCCGGGAGTACAGGTGGCGAGCAGTACTTC. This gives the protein CAISESGSTGGEQYF.

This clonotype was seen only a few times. In nucleotides, the CDR3 is TGTGCCAGCAGCTGGGGGACAGGGCAATCTTCACCCCTCCACTTT. Its translation is CASSWGTGQSSPLHF. J is TRBJ1-6 and V is TRBV5-5; 9 bases match TRBD1. V was pared by 3 bases and J by 9 bases, with 7 bases of the junction left unmatched. Per germline, CDR1 SGHKS and CDR2 YYEKEE (reference sequence). The CDR3 is 15 amino acids.

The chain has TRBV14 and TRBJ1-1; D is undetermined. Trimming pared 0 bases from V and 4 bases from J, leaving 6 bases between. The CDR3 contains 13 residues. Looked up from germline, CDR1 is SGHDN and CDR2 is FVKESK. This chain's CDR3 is CASSQDFGTEAFF. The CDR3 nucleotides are TGTGCCAGCAGCCAAGATTTCGGCACTGAAGCTTTCTTT. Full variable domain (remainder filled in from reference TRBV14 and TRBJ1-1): EAGVTQFPSHSVIEKGQTVTLRCDPISGHDNLYWYRRVMGKEIKFLLHFVKESKQDESGMPNNRFLAERTGGTYSTLKVQPAELEDSGVYFCASSQDFGTEAFFGQGTRLTVV.

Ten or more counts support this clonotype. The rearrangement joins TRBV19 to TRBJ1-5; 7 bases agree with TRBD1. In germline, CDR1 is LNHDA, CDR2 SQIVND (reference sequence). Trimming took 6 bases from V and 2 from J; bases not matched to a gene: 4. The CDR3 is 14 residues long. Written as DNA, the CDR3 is TGTGCCAGTAGCACCGGGACAGGCAATCAGCCCCAGCATTTT. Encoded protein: CASSTGTGNQPQHF.

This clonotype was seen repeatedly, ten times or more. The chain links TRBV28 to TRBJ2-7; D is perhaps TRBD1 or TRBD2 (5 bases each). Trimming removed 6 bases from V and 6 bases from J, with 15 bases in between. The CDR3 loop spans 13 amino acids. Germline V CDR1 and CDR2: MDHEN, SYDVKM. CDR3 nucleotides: TGTGCCAGCAGAGTGCCGGGGACGGGCGAGCAGTACTTC. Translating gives CASRVPGTGEQYF.

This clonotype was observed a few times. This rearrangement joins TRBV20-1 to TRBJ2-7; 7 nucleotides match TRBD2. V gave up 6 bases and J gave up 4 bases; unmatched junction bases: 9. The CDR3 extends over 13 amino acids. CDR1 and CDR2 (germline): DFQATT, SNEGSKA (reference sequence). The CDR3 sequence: CSARATSRYEQYF. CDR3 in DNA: TGCAGTGCCAGGGCGACTAGCAGGTACGAGCAGTACTTC.

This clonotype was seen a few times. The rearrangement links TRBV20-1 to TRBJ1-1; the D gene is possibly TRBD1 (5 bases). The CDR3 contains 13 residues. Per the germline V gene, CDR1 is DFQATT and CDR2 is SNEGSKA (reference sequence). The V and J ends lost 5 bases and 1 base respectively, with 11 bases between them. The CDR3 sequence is CSAPGRRNTEAFF. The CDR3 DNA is TGCAGTGCTCCGGGACGCAGGAACACTGAAGCTTTCTTT.